One sample yielded the 19 T cell receptor beta chains listed below, sequenced in a study of CD8+ T cells in alopecia areata. The treatment here: oral pan-JAK inhibitor, 5-10 mg twice daily. Investigators isolated RNA and reverse transcribed it into cDNA to act as the sequencing template. Sequencing was performed with immunoSEQ multiplex PCR; in TCRdb, only in-frame clones are kept and a portion is missing. Of around 190,000 clones in the sample, 60% were seen once. The sequenced sample was CD4+ T cells sorted from blood, obtained at week 24, from a patient treated with tofacitinib. The source is a human donor with alopecia areata.

This clone was seen more than once but under ten times. The chain recombines TRBV7-9 with TRBJ1-1; D gene uncertain. Germline CDR1 SEHNR, CDR2 FQNEAQ (reference sequence). CDR3 size: 13 residues. The V end lost 2 bases, the J end lost 1 base, and 5 bases lay between the germline ends. CDR3 region: CASSLSENTEAFF. The CDR3, as DNA: TGTGCCAGCAGCTTATCGGAGAACACTGAAGCTTTCTTT. Full variable domain (missing parts from reference TRBV7-9 and TRBJ1-1): DTGVSQNPRHKITKRGQNVTFRCDPISEHNRLYWYRQTLGQGPEFLTYFQNEAQLEKSRLLSDRFSAERPKGSFSTLEIQRTEQGDSAMYLCASSLSENTEAFFGQGTRLTVV.

This clone came up a few times. The CDR3 nucleotides are TGCAGCGTTGCGGGCAGCCATTACAGCTATGGCTACACCTTC. Translating it yields CSVAGSHYSYGYTF. The genes are TRBV29-1 and TRBJ1-2, with D unresolved. Trimming removed 4 bases from V and 4 bases from J, with 16 bases in between. The CDR3 contains 14 residues. Germline V CDR1 and CDR2: SQVTM, ANQGSEA. The variable domain in full, completed from reference TRBV29-1 and TRBJ1-2, reads SAVISQKPSRDICQRGTSLTIQCQVDSQVTMMFWYRQQPGQSLTLIATANQGSEATYESGFVIDKFPISRPNLTFSTLTVSNMSPEDSSIYLCSVAGSHYSYGYTFGSGTRLTVV.

This sequence joins TRBV19 and TRBJ1-1, with 11 bases lining up with TRBD1. The CDR3 is made up of 18 amino acids. Germline CDR1 LNHDA, CDR2 SQIVND (reference sequence). The V and J ends lost 7 bases and 0 bases, in that order; junction bases with no gene match: 13. Here the CDR3 DNA reads TGTGCCAGTACTAGGGCCCGGACAGGGGGCACCATGAACACTGAAGCTTTCTTT. Its protein is CASTRARTGGTMNTEAFF.

This clone was observed a handful of times. This chain joins TRBV10-3 and TRBJ2-7; the D call may be TRBD1 or TRBD2 (5 bases each). V was pared by 4 bases and J by 1 base, with 14 bases between. The CDR3 sequence is 15 residues long. CDR1 ENHRY and CDR2 SYGVKD come from the germline V gene. CDR3 sequence: CAISGPSGASYEQYF. CDR3 nucleotide sequence: TGTGCCATCAGTGGACCCTCCGGGGCTTCCTACGAGCAGTACTTC.

This clone showed up just a few times. The V call is TRBV14, the J call TRBJ2-1; 9 nucleotides match TRBD2. The V and J ends lost 4 bases and 5 bases, in that order; junction bases with no gene match: 6. The CDR3 spans 15 residues. Per the germline V gene, CDR1 is SGHDN and CDR2 is FVKESK. This CDR3 is CASSRRVAGDNEQFF. As DNA, the CDR3 is TGTGCCAGCAGCCGACGGGTAGCGGGGGACAATGAGCAGTTCTTC.

The chain combines TRBV6-5 with TRBJ1-5; unclear D gene. Germline CDR1 reads MNHEY; CDR2 reads SVGAGI. The V gene lost 8 bases and the J gene lost 3 bases, with 14 bases spanning the gap. This CDR3 spans 14 amino acids. This chain's CDR3 is CASSPVTDNQPQHF. In nucleotides, the CDR3 is TGTGCCAGCTCCCCGGTGACGGACAATCAGCCCCAGCATTTT.

The V and J genes are TRBV23-1 and TRBJ1-1; D gene unclear. TRBV23-1 is identified as an open reading frame with a role that is uncertain. This CDR3 has 17 residues. V dropped 0 bases and J dropped 0 bases, with 14 bases sitting between them. In DNA form, the CDR3 reads TGCGCCAGCAGTCAATCACGAAACAGAGAAATGAACACTGAAGCTTTCTTT. Translating gives CASSQSRNREMNTEAFF.

V and J are TRBV30 and TRBJ1-5, with 7 bases fitting TRBD1. The ends lost 0 bases at V and 6 bases at J; junction bases unmatched: 2. The V gene's germline CDR1 is GTSNPN and CDR2 SVGIG (reference sequence). This CDR3 is 13 amino acids long. The CDR3 protein is CAWSVGTAQPQHF. The CDR3, as DNA: TGTGCCTGGAGTGTGGGGACAGCTCAGCCCCAGCATTTT.

This chain uses TRBV2 with TRBJ1-4, with D tentatively TRBD1 (5 bases). The CDR3 sequence is 14 residues long. Germline loops: CDR1 SNHLY, CDR2 FYNNEI. The V end was cut by 8 bases, the J end by 8 bases, with 18 bases between. The CDR3 DNA sequence: TGTGCCAGCCAAGCAGGGTTCTCTGGCGAAAAACTGTTTTTT. It codes for CASQAGFSGEKLFF.

V gene TRBV30 combines with J gene TRBJ1-1; no clear D. Germline V lookup: CDR1 GTSNPN, CDR2 SVGIG (reference sequence). The CDR3 covers 13 residues. Trimming took off 2 bases at V and 4 bases at J, with 11 bases between the two ends. The CDR3 coding sequence is TGTGCCTGGAGTAATAACGGTCGCACTGAAGCTTTCTTT. Amino acids: CAWSNNGRTEAFF.

The chain has TRBV15 and TRBJ2-5; 8 bases line up with TRBD1. V shed 2 bases, J shed 5 bases, and the junction held 4 bases outside the gene matches. CDR3 length: 14 residues. Germline V gene data show CDR1 as LNHNV and CDR2 as YYDKDF (reference sequence). CDR3 protein: CATSRRQGRETQYF. The CDR3 bases are TGTGCCACCAGCAGAAGACAGGGGAGGGAGACCCAGTACTTC. The full variable domain, rest sourced from reference TRBV15 and TRBJ2-5, is DAMVIQNPRYQVTQFGKPVTLSCSQTLNHNVMYWYQQKSSQAPKLLFHYYDKDFNNEADTPDNFQSRRPNTSFCFLDIRSPGLGDTAMYLCATSRRQGRETQYFGPGTRLLVL.

This clone was detected a few times. V and J are TRBV29-1 and TRBJ1-2; D gene uncertain. Germline loops: CDR1 SQVTM, CDR2 ANQGSEA. V was pared by 0 bases and J by 6 bases, with 14 bases between. The CDR3 is 14 residues long. The CDR3 loop is CSVEDQPAWDGYTF. CDR3 DNA sequence: TGCAGCGTTGAAGATCAACCCGCGTGGGATGGCTACACCTTC.

The count of this clone is one. This rearrangement joins TRBV30 to TRBJ1-2, with TRBD1 identical over 11 bases. Germline CDR1 reads GTSNPN; CDR2 reads SVGIG (reference sequence). With V trimmed by 2 bases and J by 8 bases, 4 bases remained unmatched. The CDR3 runs 13 residues. The CDR3 nucleotides are TGTGCCTGGAGTCGGACAGGGGGCGAAGGCTACACCTTC. Translating it yields CAWSRTGGEGYTF.

The CDR3 region is CASSELPAGVYNEQFF. Written as DNA, the CDR3 is TGTGCCAGCAGTGAATTGCCCGCAGGGGTGTACAATGAGCAGTTCTTC. The chain couples TRBV6-1 to TRBJ2-1; a weak D match, TRBD1 (6 bases). Germline V gene data show CDR1 as MNHNS and CDR2 as SASEGT. The CDR3 extends over 16 amino acids. The germline V and J ends were trimmed by 2 bases and 4 bases, with 15 bases remaining between them.

The chain couples TRBV9 to TRBJ2-1, with a tentative D call TRBD1 (5 bases). Per the germline V gene, CDR1 is SGDLS and CDR2 is YYNGEE. The ends were cut back, 0 bases at V and 7 bases at J, with 17 bases in the middle. CDR3 length equals 16 residues. CDR3 coding DNA: TGTGCCAGCAGCGTAGGGTCAGGGCCCCGGTTAAATGAGCAGTTCTTC. Protein: CASSVGSGPRLNEQFF. Together with reference TRBV9 and TRBJ2-1, the CDR3 gives the full variable domain: DSGVTQTPKHLITATGQRVTLRCSPRSGDLSVYWYQQSLDQGLQFLIQYYNGEERAKGNILERFSAQQFPDLHSELNLSSLELGDSALYFCASSVGSGPRLNEQFFGPGTRLTVL.

For the CDR3, the DNA is TGTGCTAGTGGAACAGGAAGGGGAGGCACTAATGAAAAACTGTTTTTT. Translated, it gives CASGTGRGGTNEKLFF. The chain recombines TRBV12-5 with TRBJ1-4; TRBD1 is a possible D gene (5 bases). Germline V gene lookup returns CDR1 LGHNT and CDR2 FRNRAP. The CDR3 covers 16 residues. Trimming took off 6 bases at V and 2 bases at J, with 16 bases between the two ends. Using reference TRBV12-5 and TRBJ1-4 for the parts outside the CDR3, the full variable domain is DARVTQTPRHKVTEMGQEVTMRCQPILGHNTVFWYRQTMMQGLELLAYFRNRAPLDDSGMPKDRFSAEMPDATLATLKIQPSEPRDSAVYFCASGTGRGGTNEKLFFGSGTQLSVL.

This clone has a handful of counts. The chain carries TRBV30 and TRBJ2-6, with D unclear. Germline V CDR1 and CDR2: GTSNPN, SVGIG (reference sequence). With 0 bases removed from V and 6 bases from J, the gap between germline ends came to 6 bases. The CDR3 is made up of 13 amino acids. In nucleotides, the CDR3 is TGTGCCTGGAGTGTTGGGCAGGCCAACGTCCTGACTTTC. It is translated as CAWSVGQANVLTF.

This clone was seen just once. Additional DNA sequences in this sample encode the identical CDR3. This chain connects TRBV29-1 to TRBJ2-5; D is uncertain. The germline V gene encodes CDR1 SQVTM and CDR2 ANQGSEA. Trimming stripped 3 bases from V and 4 bases from J, with 3 bases between. This CDR3 is 10 amino acids long. The CDR3 is CSVEGETQYF. DNA of the CDR3: TGCAGCGTTGAGGGAGAGACCCAGTACTTC.

CDR3 coding DNA: TGCAGTGCTAGTTTGGGAGAAAGGTGGACCTTC. Translating gives CSASLGERWTF. The chain joins TRBV20-1 to TRBJ1-2; D gene ambiguous. CDR3 size: 11 residues. Germline loops: CDR1 DFQATT, CDR2 SNEGSKA (reference sequence). Trimming shortened V by 3 bases and J by 14 bases, and 16 bases separated the two germline ends.